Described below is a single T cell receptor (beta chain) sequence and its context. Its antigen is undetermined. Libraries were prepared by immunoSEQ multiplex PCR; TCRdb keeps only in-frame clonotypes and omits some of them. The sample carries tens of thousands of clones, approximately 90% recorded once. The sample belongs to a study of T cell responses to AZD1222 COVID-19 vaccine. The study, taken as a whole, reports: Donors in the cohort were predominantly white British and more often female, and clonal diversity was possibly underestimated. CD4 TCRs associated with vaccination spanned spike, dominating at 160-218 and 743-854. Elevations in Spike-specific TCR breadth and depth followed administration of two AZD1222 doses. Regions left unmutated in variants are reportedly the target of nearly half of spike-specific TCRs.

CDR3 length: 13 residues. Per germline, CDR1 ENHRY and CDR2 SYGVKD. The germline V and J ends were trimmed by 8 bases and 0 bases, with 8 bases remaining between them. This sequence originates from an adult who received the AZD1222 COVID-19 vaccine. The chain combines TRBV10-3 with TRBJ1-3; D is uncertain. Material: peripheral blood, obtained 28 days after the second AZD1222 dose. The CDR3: CAIARSSGNTIYF. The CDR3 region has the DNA TGTGCCATCGCCCGGAGCTCTGGAAACACCATATATTTT.